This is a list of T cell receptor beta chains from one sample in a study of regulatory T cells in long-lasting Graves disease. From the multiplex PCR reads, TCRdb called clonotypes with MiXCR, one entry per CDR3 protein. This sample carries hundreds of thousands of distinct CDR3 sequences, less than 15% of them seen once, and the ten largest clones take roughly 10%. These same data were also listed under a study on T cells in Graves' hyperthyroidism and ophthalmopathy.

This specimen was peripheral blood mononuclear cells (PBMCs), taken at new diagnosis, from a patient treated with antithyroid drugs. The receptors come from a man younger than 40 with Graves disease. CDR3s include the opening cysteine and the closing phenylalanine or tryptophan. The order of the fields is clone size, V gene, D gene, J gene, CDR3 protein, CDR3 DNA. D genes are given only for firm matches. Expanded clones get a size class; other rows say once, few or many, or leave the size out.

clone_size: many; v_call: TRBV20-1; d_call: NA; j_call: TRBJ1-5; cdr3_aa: CSFTTDRSGQPQHF; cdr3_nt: TGCAGTTTCACGACCGACAGGTCCGGTCAGCCCCAGCATTTT
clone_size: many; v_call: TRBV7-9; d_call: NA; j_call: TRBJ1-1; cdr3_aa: CASSLEALEAFF; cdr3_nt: TGTGCCAGCAGCTTAGAAGCCCTTGAAGCTTTCTTT
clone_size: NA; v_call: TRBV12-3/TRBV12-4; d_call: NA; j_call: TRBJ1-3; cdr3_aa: CATLRGPGNTIYF; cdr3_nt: TGTGCCACCCTAAGGGGCCCCGGAAACACCATATATTTT
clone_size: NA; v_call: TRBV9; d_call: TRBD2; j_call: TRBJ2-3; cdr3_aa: CASSATTSVWGTDTQYF; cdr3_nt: TGTGCCAGCAGCGCGACGACTAGCGTGTGGGGAACAGATACGCAGTATTTT
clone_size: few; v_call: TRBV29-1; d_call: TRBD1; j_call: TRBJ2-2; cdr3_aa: CSVGWGDRGISGELFF; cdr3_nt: TGCAGCGTTGGTTGGGGAGACAGGGGGATTTCCGGGGAGCTGTTTTTT
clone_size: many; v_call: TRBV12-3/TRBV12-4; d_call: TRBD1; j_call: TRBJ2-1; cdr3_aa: CASSPDRDPNEQFF; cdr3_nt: TGTGCCAGCAGTCCCGACAGGGACCCTAATGAGCAGTTCTTC
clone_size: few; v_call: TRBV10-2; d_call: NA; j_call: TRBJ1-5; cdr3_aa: CASSKGLSQPQHF; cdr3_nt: TGCGCCAGCAGTAAGGGACTGTCTCAGCCCCAGCATTTT
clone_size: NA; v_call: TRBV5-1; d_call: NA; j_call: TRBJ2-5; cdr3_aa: CASSLDFRGETQYF; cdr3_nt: TGCGCCAGCAGCTTGGACTTTAGAGGGGAGACCCAGTACTTC
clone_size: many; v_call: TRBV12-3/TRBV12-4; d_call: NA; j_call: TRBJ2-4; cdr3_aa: CASTGFGGAGNIQYF; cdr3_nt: TGTGCCAGCACTGGTTTCGGAGGGGCGGGTAACATTCAGTACTTC
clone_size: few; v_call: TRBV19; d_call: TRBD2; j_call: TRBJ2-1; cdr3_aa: CASSFSGGNNEQFF; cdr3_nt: TGTGCCAGTAGTTTCTCGGGAGGGAATAATGAGCAGTTCTTC
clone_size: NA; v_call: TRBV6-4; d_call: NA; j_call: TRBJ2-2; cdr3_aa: CASSDSPGPGELFF; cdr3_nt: TGTGCCAGCAGTGACTCTCCCGGTCCCGGGGAGCTGTTTTTT
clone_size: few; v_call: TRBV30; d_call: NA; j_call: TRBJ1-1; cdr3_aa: CAWSVSRRGNTEAFF; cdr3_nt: TGTGCCTGGAGTGTATCCCGGCGGGGGAACACTGAAGCTTTCTTT
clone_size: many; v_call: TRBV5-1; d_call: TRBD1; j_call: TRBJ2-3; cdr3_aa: CASSAGTGGTDTQYF; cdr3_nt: TGCGCCAGCAGCGCCGGGACAGGGGGCACAGATACGCAGTATTTT
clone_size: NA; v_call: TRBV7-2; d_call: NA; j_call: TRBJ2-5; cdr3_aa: CASSIYRGQETQYF; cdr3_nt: TGTGCCAGCAGCATATACAGAGGCCAAGAGACCCAGTACTTC